The 15 T cell receptor beta chains given below trace back to one sample, sequenced in a study of T cells in Graves' hyperthyroidism and ophthalmopathy. There were TCR beta CDR3 regions amplified from RNA transcripts. HTBI primers were the set used in a first-round RT-PCR of the TCR CDR3. MiXCR, run by TCRdb on the multiplex PCR reads, gives a single entry per CDR3 protein. The data show about 350,000 distinct CDR3 sequences, about an eighth seen once. Material for sequencing was blood. These receptors all stem from a woman aged 40-49 years with Graves' ophthalmopathy.

This clonotype was seen at least ten times. The chain couples TRBV20-1 to TRBJ1-1; D perhaps matches TRBD1 (5 bases). The CDR3 length is 13 residues. The V end lost 3 bases, the J end lost 0 bases, and 8 bases lay between the germline ends. Germline V gene sequence: CDR1 DFQATT, CDR2 SNEGSKA (reference sequence). Written as DNA, the CDR3 is TGCAGTGCTAGCGACAGCCTGAACACTGAAGCTTTCTTT. This gives the protein CSASDSLNTEAFF.

This clonotype was observed many times. The chain couples TRBV10-3 to TRBJ1-3; D ambiguous. The V and J ends lost 6 bases and 1 base respectively, with 7 bases between them. Germline V gene data show CDR1 as ENHRY and CDR2 as SYGVKD. The CDR3 consists of 13 residues. CDR3 residues: CAIREISGNTIYF. The CDR3 DNA is TGTGCCATCAGGGAGATTTCTGGAAACACCATATATTTT.

Only a few counts were recorded for this clonotype. This chain joins TRBV5-5 and TRBJ1-1; D remains unclear. Per germline, CDR1 SGHKS and CDR2 YYEKEE (reference sequence). Trimming cost V 0 bases and J 1 base, with 7 bases left between them. This CDR3 comprises 14 residues. The CDR3 sequence: CASSLAKGNTEAFF. The CDR3, as DNA: TGTGCCAGCAGCTTGGCTAAGGGGAACACTGAAGCTTTCTTT.

This clonotype was counted a few times. The chain joins TRBV10-3 to TRBJ1-1, with 9 bases lining up with TRBD1. This CDR3 is 17 amino acids long. Trimming cost V 2 bases and J 0 bases; bases outside gene matches: 7. The germline CDR1 and CDR2 sequences are ENHRY and SYGVKD. The CDR3 is CAISERQGVHLNTEAFF. Written as DNA, the CDR3 is TGTGCCATCAGTGAGAGACAGGGGGTGCATTTGAACACTGAAGCTTTCTTT.

At least ten counts were recorded for this clonotype. The chain has TRBV9 and TRBJ1-1; 7 bases agree with TRBD1. This CDR3 region has 15 residues. Germline lookup yields CDR1 SGDLS and CDR2 YYNGEE. Trimming cost V 0 bases and J 12 bases; bases outside gene matches: 14. In nucleotides, the CDR3 is TGTGCCAGCAGCGTAGGTGGCAGGGGGGAGGGCCAGCCTTTCTTT. It specifies CASSVGGRGEGQPFF. Full variable domain (rest looked up from reference TRBV9 and TRBJ1-1): DSGVTQTPKHLITATGQRVTLRCSPRSGDLSVYWYQQSLDQGLQFLIQYYNGEERAKGNILERFSAQQFPDLHSELNLSSLELGDSALYFCASSVGGRGEGQPFFGQGTRLTVV.

This chain joins TRBV20-1 and TRBJ1-5; D is perhaps TRBD1 (5 bases). Germline-derived CDR1 and CDR2 are DFQATT and SNEGSKA (reference sequence). V shed 0 bases and J shed 5 bases, with 17 bases lying between them. This CDR3 is built from 16 residues. CDR3 bases: TGCAGTGCTAGAGATATTCCCGGGGGGGTGTATCAGCCCCAGCATTTT. Translated: CSARDIPGGVYQPQHF.

This chain uses TRBV10-3 with TRBJ1-5; a weak D match, TRBD1 (5 bases). Trimming removed 6 bases at V and 6 bases at J, with 12 bases between. This CDR3 has 13 amino acids. Germline assignment: CDR1 ENHRY and CDR2 SYGVKD. CDR3 in DNA: TGTGCCATCAGCCAGGGTGGTACTCAGCCCCAGCATTTT. It is translated as CAISQGGTQPQHF.

This clonotype was found a few times. The chain employs TRBV20-1 and TRBJ2-7; 10 nucleotides match TRBD2. Germline assignment: CDR1 DFQATT and CDR2 SNEGSKA (reference sequence). The CDR3 runs 14 residues. V shed 6 bases and J 3 bases; nucleotides not matched to a gene: 8. This chain's CDR3 is CSATISGGRYEQYF. Here the CDR3 DNA reads TGCAGTGCCACAATTAGCGGGGGGCGCTACGAGCAGTACTTC.

This sequence joins TRBV19 and TRBJ2-7; possible D gene TRBD1, 5 bases. CDR1 is LNHDA and CDR2 is SQIVND in the germline V gene (reference sequence). V lost 5 bases, J lost 9 bases, and 17 bases lay in between. The CDR3 has 13 residues. This CDR3 reads CASSAAGNLGQYF. In DNA form, the CDR3 reads TGTGCCAGTAGTGCGGCAGGGAACCTCGGGCAGTACTTC.

This clonotype was found many times. The V gene is TRBV27, the J gene TRBJ1-5, with 9 positions matching TRBD1. Germline loops: CDR1 MNHEY, CDR2 SMNVEV (reference sequence). The CDR3 sequence is 14 residues long. With 3 bases clipped from V and 7 bases from J, the junction kept 4 bases outside the gene matches. The CDR3 DNA sequence: TGTGCCAGCAGTTTCCAGGGACAGGGACAGCCCCAGCATTTT. This translates into CASSFQGQGQPQHF.

The rearrangement links TRBV10-3 to TRBJ2-7; 8 positions agree with TRBD1. The CDR3 has 15 residues. CDR1 and CDR2 from the germline V gene are ENHRY and SYGVKD. V shed 3 bases, J shed 0 bases, and the junction held 4 bases outside the gene matches. The CDR3 region is CAISDGTGYSYEQYF. CDR3 nucleotide sequence: TGTGCCATCAGTGACGGGACAGGCTACTCCTACGAGCAGTACTTC.

The gene calls are TRBV4-1 and TRBJ2-7; D perhaps matches TRBD1 (5 bases). CDR1 and CDR2 (germline): MGHRA, YSYEKL. The CDR3 has 14 amino acids. Deletions cut 5 bases from V and 4 bases from J, with 15 bases between. The DNA for the CDR3 is TGCGCCAGCAGCTATCCAGGGTTAAGTTACGAGCAGTACTTC. Translation: CASSYPGLSYEQYF.

Worth noting for this clonotype: This may be a read error, as it is one base from a much larger clone. The genes are TRBV27 and TRBJ2-3, with D perhaps matching TRBD1 or TRBD2 (6 bases each). The CDR3 runs 17 residues. Germline V gene lookup returns CDR1 MNHEY and CDR2 SMNVEV (reference sequence). V shed 5 bases and J shed 4 bases, with 22 bases lying between them. The CDR3 spells CASSRLAKGGRADTQYF. CDR3 in DNA: TGTGCCAGCAGTCGGCTAGCGAAGGGGGGCCGGGCAGATACGCAGTATTTT.

In its sample, this clonotype was seen many times. This chain connects TRBV7-2 to TRBJ2-5, with TRBD2 identical over 12 bases. The CDR3 is made up of 17 amino acids. V was pared by 1 base and J by 5 bases, with 8 bases of the junction left unmatched. From germline, CDR1 is SGHTA and CDR2 FQGNSA. CDR3 region: CASSLGSLAGGWETQYF. For the CDR3, the DNA is TGTGCCAGCAGCTTAGGCTCCCTAGCGGGGGGGTGGGAGACCCAGTACTTC.

As for this clonotype: A junction end diverges from the germline sequence, so it may reflect a read error. This chain's CDR3 is CASSPGVTEVFF. The CDR3 DNA sequence: TGTGCCAGCAGCCCAGGGGTGACTGAAGTTTTCTTT. The rearrangement links TRBV28 to TRBJ1-1; a possible D gene is TRBD1 (6 bases). The CDR3 consists of 12 residues. Germline CDR1 MDHEN, CDR2 SYDVKM.